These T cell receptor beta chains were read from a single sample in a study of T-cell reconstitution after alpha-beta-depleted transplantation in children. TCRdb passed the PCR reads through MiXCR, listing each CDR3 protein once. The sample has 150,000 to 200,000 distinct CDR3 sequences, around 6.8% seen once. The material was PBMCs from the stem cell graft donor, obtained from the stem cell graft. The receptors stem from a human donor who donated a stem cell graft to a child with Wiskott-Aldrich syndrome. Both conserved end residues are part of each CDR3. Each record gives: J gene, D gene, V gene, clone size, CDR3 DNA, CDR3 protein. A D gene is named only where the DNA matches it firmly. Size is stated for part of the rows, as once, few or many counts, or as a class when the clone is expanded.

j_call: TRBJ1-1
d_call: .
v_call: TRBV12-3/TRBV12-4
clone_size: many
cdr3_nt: TGTGCCAGCATCAGAAACCTGGGTATGGACACTGAAGCTTTCTTT
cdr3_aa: CASIRNLGMDTEAFF

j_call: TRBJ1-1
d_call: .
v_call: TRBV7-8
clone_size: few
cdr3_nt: TGTGCCAGCAGCTCCAGACCAGGCGGAAGGGTCCAGCTAAAAGGGGCAGCTTTCTTT
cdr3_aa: CASSSRPGGRVQLKGAAFF

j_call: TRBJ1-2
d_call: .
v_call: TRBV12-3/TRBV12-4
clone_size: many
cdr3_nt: TGTGCCAGCAGTCCCGGCCCCCGGGGAGGCTACACCTTC
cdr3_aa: CASSPGPRGGYTF

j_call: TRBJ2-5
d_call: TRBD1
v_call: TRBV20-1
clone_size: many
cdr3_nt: TGCAGTGCTAGAGCTTTGACAGGGGAGACCCAGTACTTC
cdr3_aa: CSARALTGETQYF

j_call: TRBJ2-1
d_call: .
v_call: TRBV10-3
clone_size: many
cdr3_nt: TGTGCCATCAGTGAGTCCGCGACTCTTGGAGGTGAGCAGTTCTTC
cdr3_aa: CAISESATLGGEQFF

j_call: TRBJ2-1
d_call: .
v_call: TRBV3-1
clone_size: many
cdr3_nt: TGTGCCAGCAGCCAAGCGGACAGAAGCCATACCTCCCCGCAGTTCTTC
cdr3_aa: CASSQADRSHTSPQFF

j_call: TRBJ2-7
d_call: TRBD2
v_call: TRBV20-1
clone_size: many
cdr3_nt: TGCAGTGCTAGAGATCCCGGGAGGGCCAATGAGCAGTACTTC
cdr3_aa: CSARDPGRANEQYF

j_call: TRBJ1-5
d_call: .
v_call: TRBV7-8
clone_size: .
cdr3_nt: TGTGCCAGCAGCTTAGTGGCGGGGAATCCCAATCAGCCCCAGCATTTT
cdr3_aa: CASSLVAGNPNQPQHF

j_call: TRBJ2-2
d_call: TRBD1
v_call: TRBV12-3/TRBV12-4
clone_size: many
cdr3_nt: TGTGCCAGCAGTCACAGGGGCGACACCGGGGAGCTGTTTTTT
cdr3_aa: CASSHRGDTGELFF

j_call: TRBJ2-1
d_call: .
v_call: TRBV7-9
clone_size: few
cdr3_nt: TGTGCCAGCAGGTCTACAGGGTCCGGGGACAATGAGCAGTTCTTC
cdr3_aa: CASRSTGSGDNEQFF

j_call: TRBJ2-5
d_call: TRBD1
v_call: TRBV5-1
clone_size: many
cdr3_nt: TGCGCCAGCACCTGGGACAGGGGGCGAGAGACCCAGTACTTC
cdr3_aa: CASTWDRGRETQYF

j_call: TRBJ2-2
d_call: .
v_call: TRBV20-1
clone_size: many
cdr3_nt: TGCAGTGCTAGAGCAGGCACCGGGGAGCTGTTTTTT
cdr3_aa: CSARAGTGELFF

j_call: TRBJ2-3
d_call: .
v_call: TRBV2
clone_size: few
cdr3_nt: TGTGCCAGCAGTGAGGGTAATACGCAGTATTTT
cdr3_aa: CASSEGNTQYF

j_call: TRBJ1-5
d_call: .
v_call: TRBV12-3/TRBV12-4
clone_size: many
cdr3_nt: TGTGCCAGCAGCGCCGGGCCGCCGGCCAATCAGCCCCAGCATTTT
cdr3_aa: CASSAGPPANQPQHF

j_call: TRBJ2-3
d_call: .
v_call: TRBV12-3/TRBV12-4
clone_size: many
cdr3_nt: TGTGCCAGCAGTCTATTCCAAGTCGGGGGCACAGATACGCAGTATTTT
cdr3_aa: CASSLFQVGGTDTQYF

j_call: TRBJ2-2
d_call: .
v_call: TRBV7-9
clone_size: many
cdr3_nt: TGTGCCAGCAGCCCCGCCTCCGAGGGACCCGGGGAGCTGTTTTTT
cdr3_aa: CASSPASEGPGELFF

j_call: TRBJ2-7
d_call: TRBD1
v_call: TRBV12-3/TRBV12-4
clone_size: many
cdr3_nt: TGTGCCAGCTCGAGAGGGAGGACAGGGTGGGCCGAGCAGTACTTC
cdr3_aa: CASSRGRTGWAEQYF

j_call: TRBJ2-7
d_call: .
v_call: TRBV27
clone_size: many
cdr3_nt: TGTGCCAGCAGCGACCTTCTCCTCTACGAGCAGTACTTC
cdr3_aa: CASSDLLLYEQYF

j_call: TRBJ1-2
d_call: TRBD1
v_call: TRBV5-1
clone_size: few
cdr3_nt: TGCGCCAGCAGCGACCCGGGACAGGGGGCGCATGGCTACACCTTC
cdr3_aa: CASSDPGQGAHGYTF

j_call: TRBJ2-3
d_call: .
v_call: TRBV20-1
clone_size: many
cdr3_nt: TGCAGTGCTAGAGGGTCTCAGGGCCCCACAGATACGCAGTATTTT
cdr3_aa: CSARGSQGPTDTQYF

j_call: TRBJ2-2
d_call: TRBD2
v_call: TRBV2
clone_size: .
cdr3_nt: TGTGCCAGCAGTGGAACGGGACTAGCGGGAGGGACCGGGGAGCTGTTTTTT
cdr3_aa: CASSGTGLAGGTGELFF

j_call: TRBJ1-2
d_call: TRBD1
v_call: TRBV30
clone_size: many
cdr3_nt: TGTGCCTGGGACAGGACAGGGACGGTATACTATGGCTACACCTTC
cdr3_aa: CAWDRTGTVYYGYTF

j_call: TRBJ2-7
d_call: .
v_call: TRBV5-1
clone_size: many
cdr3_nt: TGCGCCAGCAGCTACACCCCGGGAAACGAGCAGTACTTC
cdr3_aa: CASSYTPGNEQYF

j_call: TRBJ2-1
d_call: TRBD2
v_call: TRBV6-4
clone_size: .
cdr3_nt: TGTGCCAGCAGTGACCCGGGACTAGCGGGAGAGAAGCAGTTCTTC
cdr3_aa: CASSDPGLAGEKQFF

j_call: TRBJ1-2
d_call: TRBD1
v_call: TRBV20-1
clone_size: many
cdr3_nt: TGCAGTGCTAGGGCGGCAGGGGGCGTGCGTAGCTATGGCTACACCTTC
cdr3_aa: CSARAAGGVRSYGYTF

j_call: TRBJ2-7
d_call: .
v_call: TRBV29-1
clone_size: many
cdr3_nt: TGCAGCGTTGGGGGTGAGGGCTACGAGCAGTACTTC
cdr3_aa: CSVGGEGYEQYF

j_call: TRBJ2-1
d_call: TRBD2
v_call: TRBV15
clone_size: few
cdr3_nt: TGTGCCACCAGCAGAGACGGTAGCGGGGTGGGTGAGCAGTTCTTC
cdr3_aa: CATSRDGSGVGEQFF

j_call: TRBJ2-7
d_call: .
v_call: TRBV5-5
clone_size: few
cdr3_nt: TGTGCCAGCAGCCCCCGGACTCCCACCTACGAGCAGTACTTC
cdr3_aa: CASSPRTPTYEQYF

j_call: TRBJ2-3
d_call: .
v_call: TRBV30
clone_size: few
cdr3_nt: TGTGCCTGGAGGCGCTCGGGAGATACGCAGTATTTT
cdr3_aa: CAWRRSGDTQYF

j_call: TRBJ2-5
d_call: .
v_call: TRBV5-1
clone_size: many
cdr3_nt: TGCGCCAGCAGCTCGGATGGGAGGGAGACCCAGTACTTC
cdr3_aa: CASSSDGRETQYF

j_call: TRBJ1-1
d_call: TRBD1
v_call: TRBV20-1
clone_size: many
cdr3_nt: TGCAGTGCAACATCGACAGGGAGCACTGAAGCTTTCTTT
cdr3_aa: CSATSTGSTEAFF

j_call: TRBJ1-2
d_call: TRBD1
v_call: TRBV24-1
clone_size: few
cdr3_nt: TGTGCCACCAGTGATATGACAGGGCTCGGCTACACCTTC
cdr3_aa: CATSDMTGLGYTF

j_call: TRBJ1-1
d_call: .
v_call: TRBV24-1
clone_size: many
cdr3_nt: TGTGCCACCAGTGACCCGACGAGCGAGGAAACTGAAGCTTTCTTT
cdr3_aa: CATSDPTSEETEAFF

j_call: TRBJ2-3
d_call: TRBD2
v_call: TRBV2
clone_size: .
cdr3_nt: TGTGCCAGCAGTGAAGTTGCGGGACTAGCGGGGGCCAACACAGATACGCAGTATTTT
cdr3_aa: CASSEVAGLAGANTDTQYF

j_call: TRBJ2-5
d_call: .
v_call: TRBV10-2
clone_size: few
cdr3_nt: TGCGCCAGCAGTGCCGACGGTGGGGAGACCCAGTACTTC
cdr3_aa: CASSADGGETQYF

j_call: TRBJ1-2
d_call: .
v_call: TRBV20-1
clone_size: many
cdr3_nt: TGCAGTGCTAAGGACCCTTTTACTAACTATGGCTACACCTTC
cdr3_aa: CSAKDPFTNYGYTF

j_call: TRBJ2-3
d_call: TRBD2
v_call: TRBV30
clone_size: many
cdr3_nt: TGTGCCTGGAGTGTACCCGGGACTAGCGGCACAGATACGCAGTATTTT
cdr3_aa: CAWSVPGTSGTDTQYF

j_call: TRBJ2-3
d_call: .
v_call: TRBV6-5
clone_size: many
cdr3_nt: TGTGCCAGCAGGGGGACTGGGCACACAGATACGCAGTATTTT
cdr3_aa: CASRGTGHTDTQYF

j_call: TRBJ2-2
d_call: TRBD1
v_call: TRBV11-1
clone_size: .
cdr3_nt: TGTGCCAGCAGCCCCGGACAGGGTTTGGACTATTACACCGGGGAGCTGTTTTTT
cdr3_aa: CASSPGQGLDYYTGELFF

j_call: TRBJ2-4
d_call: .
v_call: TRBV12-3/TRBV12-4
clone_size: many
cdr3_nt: TGTGCCAGCAGCGTACGGGAAGAGGGGAAACGTATTCAGTACTTC
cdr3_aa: CASSVREEGKRIQYF

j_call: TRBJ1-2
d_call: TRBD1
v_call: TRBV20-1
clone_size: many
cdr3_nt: TGCAGTGCTGTTACCGGGACAGGGGGCACCGGCGGCTACACCTTC
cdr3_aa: CSAVTGTGGTGGYTF

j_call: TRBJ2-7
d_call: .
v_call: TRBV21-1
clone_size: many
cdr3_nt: TGTGCCAGCAGCAAGGCCCGGGACAGCTCCTACGAGCAGTACTTC
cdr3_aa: CASSKARDSSYEQYF

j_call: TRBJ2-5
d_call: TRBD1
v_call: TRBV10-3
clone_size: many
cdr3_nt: TGTGCCATCAGTGGGGACAGGGTCGTACAAGAGACCCAGTACTTC
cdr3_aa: CAISGDRVVQETQYF

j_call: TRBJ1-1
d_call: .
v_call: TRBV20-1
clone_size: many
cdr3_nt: TGCAGTGCCAAACGTCTGCAGGGTTTTAACACTGAAGCTTTCTTT
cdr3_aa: CSAKRLQGFNTEAFF

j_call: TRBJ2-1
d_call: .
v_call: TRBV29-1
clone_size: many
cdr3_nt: TGCAGCGTTGAAATGTTAGCTACAAATTACAATGAGCAGTTCTTC
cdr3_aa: CSVEMLATNYNEQFF

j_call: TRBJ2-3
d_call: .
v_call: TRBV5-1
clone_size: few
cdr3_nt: TGCGCCAGCAGCTCGGGGCCTGGCGGCACAGATACGCAGTATTTT
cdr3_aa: CASSSGPGGTDTQYF

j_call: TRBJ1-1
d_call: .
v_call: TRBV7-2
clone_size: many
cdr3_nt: TGTGCCAGCAGCTTAAACCCGACAGTTAACACTGAAGCTTTCTTT
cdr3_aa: CASSLNPTVNTEAFF

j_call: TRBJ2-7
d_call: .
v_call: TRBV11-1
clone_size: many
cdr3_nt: TGTGCCAGCAGCGACGACAGGGGAGCACTAGCGGTCCTCCCCGTTTACGAGCAGTACTTC
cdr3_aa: CASSDDRGALAVLPVYEQYF

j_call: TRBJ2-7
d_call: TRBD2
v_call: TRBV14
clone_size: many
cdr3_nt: TGTGCCAGCAGCCGAGGACTAGCGGGAGCCTACGAGCAGTACTTC
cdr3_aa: CASSRGLAGAYEQYF

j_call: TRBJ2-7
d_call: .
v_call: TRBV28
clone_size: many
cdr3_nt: TGTGCCAGCAGTTTTATTGGGCAGACCGGCATCGAGCAGTACTTC
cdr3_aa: CASSFIGQTGIEQYF

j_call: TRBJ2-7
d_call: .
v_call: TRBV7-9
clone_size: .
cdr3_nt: TGTGCCAGCAGCCCGATTGGGCAGGCGGCCTACGAGCAGTACTTC
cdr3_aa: CASSPIGQAAYEQYF